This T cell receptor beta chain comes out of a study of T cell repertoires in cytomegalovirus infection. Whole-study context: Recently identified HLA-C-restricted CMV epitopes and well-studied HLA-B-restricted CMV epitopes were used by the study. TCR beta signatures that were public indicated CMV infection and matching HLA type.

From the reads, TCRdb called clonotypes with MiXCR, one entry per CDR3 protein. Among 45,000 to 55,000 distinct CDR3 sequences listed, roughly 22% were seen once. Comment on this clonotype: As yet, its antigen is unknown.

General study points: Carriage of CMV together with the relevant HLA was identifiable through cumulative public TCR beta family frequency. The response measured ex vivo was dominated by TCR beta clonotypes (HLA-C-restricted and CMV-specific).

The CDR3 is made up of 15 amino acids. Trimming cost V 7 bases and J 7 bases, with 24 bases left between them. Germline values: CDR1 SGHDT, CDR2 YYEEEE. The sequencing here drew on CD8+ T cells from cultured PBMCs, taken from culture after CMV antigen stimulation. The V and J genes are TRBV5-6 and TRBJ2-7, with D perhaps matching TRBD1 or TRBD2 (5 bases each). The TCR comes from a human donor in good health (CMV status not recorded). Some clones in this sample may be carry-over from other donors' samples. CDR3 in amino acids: CASRLGVGLTREQYF. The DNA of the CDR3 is TGTGCCAGCCGCCTGGGGGTCGGCTTAACCAGAGAGCAGTACTTC.